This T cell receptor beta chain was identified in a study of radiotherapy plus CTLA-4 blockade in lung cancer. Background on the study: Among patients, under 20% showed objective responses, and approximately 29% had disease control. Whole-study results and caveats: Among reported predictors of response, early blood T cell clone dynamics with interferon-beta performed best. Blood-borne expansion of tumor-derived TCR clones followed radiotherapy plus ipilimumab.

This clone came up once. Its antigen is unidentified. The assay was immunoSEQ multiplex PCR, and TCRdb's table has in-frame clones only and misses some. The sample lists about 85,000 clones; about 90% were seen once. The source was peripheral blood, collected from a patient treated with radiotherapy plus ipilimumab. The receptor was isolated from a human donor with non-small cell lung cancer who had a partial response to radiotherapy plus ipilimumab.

The CDR3 here is CASRRPGGVGAEAFF. CDR3 nucleotides: TGTGCCAGCAGACGTCCTGGGGGGGTGGGGGCTGAAGCTTTCTTT. The chain combines TRBV7-9 with TRBJ1-1, with D possibly being TRBD1 (5 bases). This CDR3 has 15 residues. The ends were cut back, 6 bases at V and 6 bases at J, with 20 bases in the middle. The germline V gene has CDR1 SEHNR and CDR2 FQNEAQ (reference sequence).